This T cell receptor beta chain was captured in a study of CD8+ T cells in alopecia areata. Study-level findings and limits: Although TCR sharing was seen in mice, sharing across patients was less clear, possibly for HLA-related reasons. Normal skin's resident alphabeta T cells are also sequenced in scalp samples. Normal scalp had lower clonality than lesional scalp, with alopecia totalis/universalis lesions showing this most strongly.

Investigators sorted PBMCs to obtain both CD4+ and CD8+ T cells. RNA was extracted and reverse transcribed into cDNA as the sequencing template. Clones were sequenced by immunoSEQ multiplex PCR, and TCRdb holds only the in-frame ones, with some missing. The sample includes about 140,000 clones, less than 65% seen only once; the top ten take just over 35%. CDR3 size: 13 residues. Germline V gene lookup returns CDR1 MNHNY and CDR2 SVGAGI (reference sequence). V was clipped by 4 bases and J by 5 bases, with 11 bases between them. Comment on this clone: The antigen is not known.

The TCR was taken from a human donor in good health. V gene TRBV6-6 combines with J gene TRBJ2-5; maybe TRBD2 (5 bases). The material sequenced was CD8+ T cells sorted from blood. The CDR3 region is CASSWGVRETQYF. In nucleotides, the CDR3 is TGTGCCAGCAGTTGGGGAGTTCGGGAGACCCAGTACTTC.